This T cell receptor (beta chain) comes out of a study of cytomegalovirus exposure and HLA in healthy donors (dated by TCRdb to the late 2010s). Looking at the study overall: An earlier analysis of approximately 640 of the donors reported about 290 Gb of sequence data and around 120 million unique TCR beta sequences from 150 million to 200 million T cells. HLA typing included class I and class II loci at four-digit resolution. Approximately 300 gigabases of sequencing data and around 85 million unique TCR sequences made up an early release that covered 500 to 650 HLA-typed donors. Across approximately 400 genotyped donors of the cohort, an average of approximately 220,000 unique TCR beta nucleotide sequences per donor were sequenced, and roughly 20% of those sequences were non-productive. Donor age, sex, ethnicity and CMV serostatus were compiled alongside the repertoire data. Typing coverage varied by locus: about 629-630 donors for A, B, C, DRB1 and DQB1; under 550 for DQA1; approximately 570 for DPA1; 450 to 480 for DPB1. Roughly 5 DR-DQ haplotypes were handled as single units for association and clustering, since linkage in the cohort was strong. A later genetic analysis took genome-wide SNP genotypes for about 60% of the roughly 670 donors and used that subset as a discovery cohort. The study aimed to test whether signatures of past pathogen exposure could be identified by cataloging public T cell receptors. Using immunosequencing, the study profiled T cell repertoires from roughly 650 subjects and related those repertoires to cytomegalovirus serostatus. The genetic ancestry cluster associated with self-reported Caucasian donors included over 80% of the roughly 400 genotyped donors. Besides the first cohort of 550 to 750 subjects, a separate validation cohort made up of around 120 different subjects was used. Rather than drawing on any new phenotypic data, the later analysis identified candidate immune exposures from TCR beta sequences and the way those sequences occurred across donors. All discovery cohort repertoires had been generated on a single sequencing platform. To predict cytomegalovirus infection status, the study brought together high-throughput TCR immunosequencing, statistical association of individual TCRs with disease status, and machine learning. An earlier analysis of around 540 of the donors applied high-throughput TCR beta sequencing to assess whether each TCR beta V gene segment acted as functional or pseudogenic. A later analysis re-examined previously published TCR beta repertoires from roughly 650 donors and added high-resolution HLA genotyping to investigate patterns of TCR occurrence.

The cohort consisted of hundreds of healthy bone marrow donors. All cohort members were sampled while nominally healthy, although unrecorded immune exposures were likely present. The donor tested CMV seropositive, placing the donor among the 250 to 350 seropositive members of the cohort. Each donor provided a peripheral blood sample, and peripheral blood mononuclear cells were used for TCR beta sequencing. Genomic DNA was extracted from the blood cell samples with the Qiagen DNeasy Blood Extraction Kit. The library was generated by the immunoSEQ multiplex PCR assay. For the multiplex PCR, a mixture combining 60 forward primers for TCR Vbeta segments and 13 reverse primers for TCR Jbeta segments was used. The CDR3 region of rearranged TCR beta genes was amplified from genomic DNA by a multiplex PCR assay. The amplified TCR beta libraries were sequenced on the Illumina HiSeq System as 87-base-pair reads. Under the source paper's analysis protocol: A later analysis tallied approximately 87 million unique TCR beta chains across the roughly 610 repertoires, and about 10 million of those chains were shared by two or more donors. Raw reads were error-corrected and collapsed into unique sequences by a nearest-neighbor algorithm in which closely related sequences were merged to remove PCR and sequencing errors. To assign V, D and J gene segments, CDR3 sequences were aligned to IMGT reference sequences. For a sequence to be retained, a match of at least six nucleotides was required to both a V gene segment and a J gene segment. Rearrangements were classified as productive when the CDR3 lacked stop codons and remained in frame with V and J, and all other rearrangements were classified as non-productive. CDR3 was defined according to IMGT convention as the region running from the second conserved V-encoded cysteine to the conserved J-encoded phenylalanine. The earlier analysis of roughly 590 of the donors excluded sequences that lacked an unambiguous match to a single V gene segment. In an earlier analysis of roughly 500 of the donors, V segments were called functional above 56.7% productive rearrangements and were called segregating when the between-donor standard deviation exceeded 5%. To diagnose cytomegalovirus status from the catalog of TCR beta chain sequences, a statistical classification framework was built. V and J gene assignment, in a later analysis, came from comparing TCR nucleotide sequences with IMGT/GENE-DB human TR gene sequences. In a later analysis, CDR3 sequences and most-parsimonious VDJ recombination scenarios were assigned using the TCRdist pipeline. A later analysis defined each TCR beta chain by its CDR3 amino acid sequence plus V-gene family, and excluded reads lacking a unique V-gene family. A later analysis removed several hundred highly shared, low-generation-probability nucleotide sequences to deal with suspected cross-contamination and a sequencing artifact. In a later analysis, a clonal expansion index was calculated for each public chain from normalized within-repertoire ranks of inferred template counts. Generation probabilities in a later analysis came from a VDJ recombination model fitted to out-of-frame rearrangements, and those results were checked against IGoR. Hypergeometric tests were used in a later analysis to score TCR-TCR, TCR-HLA and TCR-CMV co-occurrence, with a repertoire-size bias correction applied to the TCR pairs. To estimate false discovery rates, a later analysis permuted the HLA or CMV assignments 20 times. A later analysis grouped co-occurring TCRs with DBSCAN, adding TCRdist sequence similarity when clustering within HLA-allele-positive subsets. For co-occurrence clustering, repertoires with fewer than 30,000 or more than 120,000 public chains were excluded, along with five repertoires with anomalous nucleotide sharing. The immuneACCESS repertoire file appears here via TCRdb, limited to in-frame rearrangements. These files lack a portion of the clones; in checked studies, under half of the deficit traces to unresolved V genes, and the cause of the others is not known. The D gene and trimming were derived from the DNA, and the V and J assignments and clone size from that table. This sample lists fewer than 120,000 clones; 65% to 80% were detected once. The top ten constitute roughly 5.6% of the sample.

Concerning this clone: No antigen is known for it. There are no base qualities to consult, and no much larger clone falls within one base. The identical CDR3 is also encoded by other nucleotide sequences in the sample.

CDR1 and CDR2, per the germline V gene, are SGHAT and FQNNGV. Counted from cysteine to phenylalanine, this CDR3 has 17 amino acids. CDR3 DNA only is kept here, 51 bases in frame from base 1. Relative to germline, V is 2 bases shorter and J is 0 bases shorter, with 11 bases between their ends. Summary of the overall study and its limitations: It was suggested by the authors that the approach could potentially be generalized to other disease states and immunological phenotypes. A cluster of highly shared sequence variants was judged likely to represent a technical artifact of the sequencing pipeline. In a later analysis, some 18,000 TCR beta sequences were associated with specific HLA alleles at a false discovery rate of 0.05. Most TCR sequences were observed very rarely across donors, whereas some public TCRs were present in many individuals. Cytomegalovirus status was reported to be diagnosed by the classifier with high specificity and sensitivity in both the original and validation cohorts. Assigning TCR associations to individual alleles was difficult when HLA alleles, especially DR and DQ, strongly co-occurred. In a later analysis, most CMV-associated TCR beta chains were found to appear HLA-restricted, with HLA associations seemingly driven largely by CMV exposure. In an earlier analysis of approximately 590 of the donors, most TCR beta V segments appeared in productive rearrangements about 90% or about 30% of the time, broadly matching IMGT annotations. A later analysis found that TCR association rates varied across HLA loci, with DRB1 alleles showing the most associated TCRs and HLA-C alleles the fewest. The presence/absence analyses assumed that sequencing depth was roughly uniform across donors, and that assumption may not be true. The cohort was sequenced for TCR beta chains only, and without alpha or paired-chain data the features that could be detected were limited. In a later genetic analysis, a missense DCLRE1C variant was associated with V-gene and J-gene trimming of TCR beta chains, and the association was replicated in an independent cohort. CMV serostatus was the only immune exposure information available for the cohort. Compared with the approximately 700-donor mean, donors in an Asian-associated ancestry cluster had fewer N-insertions in productive TCRs, according to a later genetic analysis. Correlated functional status among segregating V segments might reflect linkage disequilibrium, but an unknown experimental factor could not be ruled out. Because counts were too low, roughly 16 rarely observed V segments, including chromosome 9 orphons, were left out of the earlier analysis of several hundred of the donors. A later analysis reported that several top co-occurrence clusters appeared linked to parvovirus B19, influenza, CMV and Epstein-Barr virus. Because the 87-base-pair reads could not distinguish some IMGT-functional V segments, including TRBV6-2 and TRBV6-3, those segments were excluded. A further reported finding was that TCR beta sequences accurately predicted the HLA-A and HLA-B alleles for most subjects in the first cohort. HLA typing was unavailable for some donors at each locus, so association tests used only the typed subset. The study listed 164 TCR beta chains as associated with cytomegalovirus. In vitro tests confirmed that a few of the cytomegalovirus-associated TCR beta chains recognize cytomegalovirus antigens. In a later analysis, HLA-associated TCR beta chains were found to be more clonally expanded and to have lower generation probabilities than equally common non-associated chains.

The rearranged chain carries TRBV11-2 and TRBJ1-6, with TRBD1 perhaps the D gene, on 5 matching bases. The sequence came from a man aged 25 to 45 in good health and CMV-seropositive. Sequenced input: PBMCs. The nucleotide sequence reads as follows: TGTGCCAGCAGCTTACGGGGGGTGAGCTCCTATAATTCACCCCTCCACTTT. Its translation reads: CASSLRGVSSYNSPLHF.